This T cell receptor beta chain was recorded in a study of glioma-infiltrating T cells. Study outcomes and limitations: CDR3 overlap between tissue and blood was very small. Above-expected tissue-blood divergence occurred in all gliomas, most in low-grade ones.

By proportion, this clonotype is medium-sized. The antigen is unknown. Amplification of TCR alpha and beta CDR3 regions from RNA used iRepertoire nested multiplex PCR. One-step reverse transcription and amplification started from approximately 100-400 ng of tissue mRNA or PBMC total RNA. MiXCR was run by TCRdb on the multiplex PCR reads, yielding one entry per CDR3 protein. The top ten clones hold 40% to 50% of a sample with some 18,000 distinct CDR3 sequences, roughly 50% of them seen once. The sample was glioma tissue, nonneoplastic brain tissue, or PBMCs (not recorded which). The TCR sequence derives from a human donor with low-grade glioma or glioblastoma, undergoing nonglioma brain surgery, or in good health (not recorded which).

The CDR3: CSARRQGTQPQHF. The DNA for the CDR3 is TGCAGTGCTAGGCGTCAGGGGACTCAGCCCCAGCATTTT. This chain links TRBV20-1 with TRBJ1-5; D possibly corresponds to TRBD1 (6 bases). The CDR3 length is 13 residues. Germline CDR1 and CDR2: DFQATT and SNEGSKA (reference sequence). Between the trimmed V and J ends, which lost 3 bases and 6 bases, there was a span of 12 bases.